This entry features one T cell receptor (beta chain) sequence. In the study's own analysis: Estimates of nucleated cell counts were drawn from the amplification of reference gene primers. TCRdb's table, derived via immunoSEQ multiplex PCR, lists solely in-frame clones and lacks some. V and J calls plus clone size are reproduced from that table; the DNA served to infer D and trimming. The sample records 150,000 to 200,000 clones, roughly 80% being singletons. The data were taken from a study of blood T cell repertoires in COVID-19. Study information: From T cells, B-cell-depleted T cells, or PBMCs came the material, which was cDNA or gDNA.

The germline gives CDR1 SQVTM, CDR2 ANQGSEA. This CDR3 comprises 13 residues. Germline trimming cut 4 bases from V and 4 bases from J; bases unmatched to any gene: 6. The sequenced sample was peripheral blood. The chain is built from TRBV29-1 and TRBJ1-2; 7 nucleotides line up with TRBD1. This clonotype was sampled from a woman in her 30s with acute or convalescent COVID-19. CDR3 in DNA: TGCAGCGTTGGACAGGGCCTCATCTATGGCTACACCTTC. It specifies CSVGQGLIYGYTF. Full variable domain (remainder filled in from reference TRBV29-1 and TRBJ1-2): SAVISQKPSRDICQRGTSLTIQCQVDSQVTMMFWYRQQPGQSLTLIATANQGSEATYESGFVIDKFPISRPNLTFSTLTVSNMSPEDSSIYLCSVGQGLIYGYTFGSGTRLTVV.